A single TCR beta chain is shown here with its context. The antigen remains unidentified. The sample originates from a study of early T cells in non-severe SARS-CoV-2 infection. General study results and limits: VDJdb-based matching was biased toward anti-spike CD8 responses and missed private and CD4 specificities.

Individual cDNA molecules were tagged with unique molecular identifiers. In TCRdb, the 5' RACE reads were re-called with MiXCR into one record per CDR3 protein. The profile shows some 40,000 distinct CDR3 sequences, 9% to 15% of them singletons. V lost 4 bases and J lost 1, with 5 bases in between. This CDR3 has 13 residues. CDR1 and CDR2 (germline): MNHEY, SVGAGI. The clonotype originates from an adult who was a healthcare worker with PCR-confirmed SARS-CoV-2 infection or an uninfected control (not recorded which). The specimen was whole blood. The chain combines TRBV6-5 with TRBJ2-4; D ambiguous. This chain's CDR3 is CASSWSAKNIQYF. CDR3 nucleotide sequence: TGTGCCAGCAGTTGGAGTGCCAAAAACATTCAGTACTTC.